A single sample is the source of the 16 T cell receptor beta chains below, sequenced in a study of blood T cell repertoires in COVID-19. The repertoire was sequenced with immunoSEQ multiplex PCR; TCRdb's copy has only in-frame clones and lacks some. The sample holds about 140,000 clones, approximately 85% seen once. Material for sequencing was peripheral blood. The origin of the receptors is a middle-aged man with acute or convalescent COVID-19.

The J gene is TRBJ2-1, the V gene TRBV12-3 or TRBV12-4; 7 positions match TRBD2. With V trimmed by 6 bases and J by 5 bases, 4 bases remained unmatched. The CDR3 consists of 13 residues. CDR3 protein: CASRPGTNNEQFF. The DNA for the CDR3 is TGTGCCAGCAGGCCCGGGACTAACAATGAGCAGTTCTTC.

This clone was counted between two and nine times. This chain connects TRBV3-1 (or the pseudogene TRBV3-2) to TRBJ1-2; possibly TRBD1 for D (6 bases). The germline gives CDR1 LGHDT, CDR2 YNNKEL (reference sequence). This CDR3 contains 15 residues. V was pared by 1 base and J by 1 base, with 10 bases between. The CDR3 spells CASSQAGHLNYGYTF. DNA for the CDR3: TGTGCCAGCAGCCAAGCGGGACACCTTAACTATGGCTACACCTTC.

The chain couples TRBV4-1 to TRBJ2-1; maybe TRBD2 (6 bases). The CDR3 is 17 amino acids. The germline V gene encodes CDR1 MGHRA and CDR2 YSYEKL. Trimming took 4 bases from V and 7 from J, leaving 23 bases between them. CDR3 sequence: CASSPLGAGPMGNEQFF. In nucleotides, the CDR3 is TGCGCCAGCAGCCCCCTCGGGGCGGGACCTATGGGGAATGAGCAGTTCTTC.

This clone was seen once. The chain is built from TRBV27 and TRBJ2-1; TRBD2 agrees at 7 bases. The CDR3 consists of 13 residues. After removal of 5 bases from V and 7 bases from J, the junction contained 5 bases not matched to a gene. CDR1 and CDR2 from the germline V gene are MNHEY and SMNVEV (reference sequence). CDR3 coding DNA: TGTGCCAGCAGTAGGACTAGAAAGAATGAGCAGTTCTTC. Translation gives CASSRTRKNEQFF.

As to this clone: An end of the junction does not agree with germline; a read error may underlie this. The chain has TRBV7-7 and TRBJ2-7; D ambiguous. CDR1 and CDR2 (germline): SSHAT, FNYEAQ (reference sequence). This CDR3 contains 13 residues. CDR3 protein: CASSLASSYEQYF. In DNA, the CDR3 is TGTGCTAGCAGCTTGGCCAGTTCCTACGAGCAGTACTTC.

The CDR3 nucleotides are TGTGCCTGGAGTGGAGATTTGTTTAGCAGGGGGCCTGGGCAGTACTTC. As protein: CAWSGDLFSRGPGQYF. V usage is TRBV30 and J usage is TRBJ2-7; 8 bases agree with TRBD1. The CDR3 consists of 16 residues. Germline trimming cut 1 base from V and 9 bases from J; bases unmatched to any gene: 17. Germline CDR1 is GTSNPN and CDR2 is SVGIG (reference sequence).

This rearrangement joins TRBV11-3 to TRBJ1-2; 7 positions match TRBD1. This CDR3 is built from 13 residues. CDR1 and CDR2 from the germline V gene are SGHNT and YENEEA. The junction had 5 bases not matched to a gene; V was cut back by 4 bases and J by 6 bases. CDR3 residues: CASSSRGPDGYTF. The CDR3 nucleotides are TGTGCCAGCAGCTCTAGGGGGCCGGATGGCTACACCTTC. Full variable domain (missing parts from reference TRBV11-3 and TRBJ1-2): EAGVVQSPRYKIIEKKQPVAFWCNPISGHNTLYWYLQNLGQGPELLIRYENEEAVDDSQLPKDRFSAERLKGVDSTLKIQPAELGDSAVYLCASSSRGPDGYTFGSGTRLTVV.

The J gene is TRBJ2-1, the V gene TRBV28, with 9 bases lining up with TRBD2. V lost 8 bases, J lost 7 bases, and 6 bases stayed unmatched. There are 13 residues in the CDR3. The germline V gene has CDR1 MDHEN and CDR2 SYDVKM. The CDR3 region is CASRGRARNEQFF. CDR3 sequence (DNA): TGTGCCAGCCGCGGGAGGGCCCGTAATGAGCAGTTCTTC.

The chain joins TRBV5-1 to TRBJ2-6, with TRBD1 matching 10 bases. The CDR3 contains 16 residues. Per the germline V gene, CDR1 is SGHRS and CDR2 is YFSETQ. V shed 1 base, J shed 5 bases, and the junction held 3 bases outside the gene matches. DNA of the CDR3: TGCGCCAGCAGCTTGAGACAGGGGGCTAGGGCCAACGTCCTGACTTTC. It translates to CASSLRQGARANVLTF.

The chain couples TRBV6-5 to TRBJ1-2; TRBD1 is a possible D gene (5 bases). Looked up from germline, CDR1 is MNHEY and CDR2 is SVGAGI. Trimming stripped 6 bases from V and 4 bases from J, with 15 bases between. The CDR3 is 14 amino acids. CDR3 residues: CASRKTGVPYGYTF. The CDR3 DNA reads TGTGCCAGCAGGAAAACAGGAGTCCCCTATGGCTACACCTTC.

The chain joins TRBV25-1 to TRBJ1-1, with a weak D call TRBD1 (5 bases). This CDR3 is built from 14 residues. V lost 4 bases, J lost 5 bases, and 14 bases lay in between. The germline CDR1 and CDR2 sequences are MGHDK and SYGVNS. CDR3 amino acids: CASSGPIGGTEAFF. The CDR3 nucleotides are TGTGCCAGCAGTGGCCCGATTGGGGGGACTGAAGCTTTCTTT.

The rearrangement links TRBV24-1 to TRBJ2-3; possible D gene TRBD2, 5 bases. CDR3 length: 13 residues. The V gene's germline CDR1 is KGHDR and CDR2 SFDVKD. The V end was cut by 0 bases, the J end by 11 bases, with 11 bases between. The DNA of the CDR3 is TGTGCCACCAGTGATTTGGACCACAGCGGGCAGTATTTT. Translation: CATSDLDHSGQYF.

This clone appeared a single time. V gene TRBV5-4 combines with J gene TRBJ1-2; TRBD1 agrees at 12 bases. This CDR3 contains 18 residues. J lost 4 bases, V lost 4 bases, and 14 bases had no gene match. In germline, CDR1 is SGHNT, CDR2 YYREEE (reference sequence). The CDR3 nucleotides read TGTGCCAGCAGCCTTAGACCCGGGACAGGGGGCGGGGGCTATGGCTACACCTTC. Protein product: CASSLRPGTGGGGYGYTF.

This clone was recorded a few times. The rearrangement uses TRBV2 and TRBJ2-1; 10 positions agree with TRBD2. Germline-derived CDR1 and CDR2 are SNHLY and FYNNEI. V dropped 2 bases and J dropped 3; count of bases not matched to a gene: 10. The CDR3 is 18 amino acids. As DNA, the CDR3 is TGTGCCAGCAGTGAAACGGAGCGGGGGGGCCCTGTCTACAATGAGCAGTTCTTC. It specifies CASSETERGGPVYNEQFF.

The V gene is TRBV5-6, the J gene TRBJ2-2; the D gene is possibly TRBD2 (7 bases). V was clipped by 1 base and J by 0 bases, with 16 bases between them. Germline loops: CDR1 SGHDT, CDR2 YYEEEE. CDR3 size: 18 residues. Here the CDR3 reads CASSLFVRGATNTGELFF. The CDR3 DNA reads as TGTGCCAGCAGCTTGTTTGTTCGGGGGGCGACGAACACCGGGGAGCTGTTTTTT.

The V call is TRBV2, the J call TRBJ2-3; the match to TRBD1 covers 9 bases. The V and J ends lost 7 bases and 4 bases, in that order; junction bases with no gene match: 6. The germline gives CDR1 SNHLY, CDR2 FYNNEI. CDR3 size: 14 residues. CDR3 bases: TGTGCCAGCATTACAGGGGGCTGGTCAGATACGCAGTATTTT. It is translated as CASITGGWSDTQYF.